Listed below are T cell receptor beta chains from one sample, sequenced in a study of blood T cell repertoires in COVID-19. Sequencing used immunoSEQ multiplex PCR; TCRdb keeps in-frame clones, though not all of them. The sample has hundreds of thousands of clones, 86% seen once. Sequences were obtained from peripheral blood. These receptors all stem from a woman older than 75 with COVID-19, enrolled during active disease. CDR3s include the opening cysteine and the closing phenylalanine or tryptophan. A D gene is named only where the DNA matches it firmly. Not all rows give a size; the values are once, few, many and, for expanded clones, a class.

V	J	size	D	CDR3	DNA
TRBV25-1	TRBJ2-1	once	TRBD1	CASTTGGVYNEQFF	TGTGCCAGCACCACAGGGGGCGTCTACAATGAGCAGTTCTTC
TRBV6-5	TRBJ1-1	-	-	CASSYVGEAFF	TGTGCCAGCAGTTACGTCGGTGAAGCTTTCTTT
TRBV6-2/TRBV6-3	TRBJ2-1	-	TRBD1	CASSRDRGRNEQFF	TGTGCCAGCAGTAGGGACAGGGGGCGGAATGAGCAGTTCTTC
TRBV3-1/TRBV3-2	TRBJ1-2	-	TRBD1	CASSQGWDRGAGYTF	TGTGCCAGCAGCCAAGGCTGGGACAGGGGAGCTGGCTACACCTTC
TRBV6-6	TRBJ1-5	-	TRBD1	CASSRTGSSNQPQHF	TGTGCCAGCAGTCGGACAGGATCTAGCAATCAGCCCCAGCATTTT
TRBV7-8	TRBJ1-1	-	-	CASSLVSGINTEAFF	TGTGCCAGCAGCTTAGTATCAGGGATAAACACTGAAGCTTTCTTT
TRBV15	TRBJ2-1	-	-	CATSLRQVRVNEQFF	TGTGCCACCAGCCTCCGACAGGTTCGAGTCAATGAGCAGTTCTTC
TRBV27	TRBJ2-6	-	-	CASSLGGDGANVLTF	TGTGCCAGCAGTTTAGGAGGGGACGGGGCCAACGTCCTGACTTTC
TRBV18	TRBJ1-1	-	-	CASSPNKPNTEAFF	TGTGCCAGCTCACCTAATAAGCCGAACACTGAAGCTTTCTTT
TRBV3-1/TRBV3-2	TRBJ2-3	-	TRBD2	CASSQTSGGAGYF	TGTGCCAGCAGCCAGACTAGCGGGGGGGCCGGGTATTTT
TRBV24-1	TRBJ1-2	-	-	CATSVLPGDGAGYTF	TGTGCCACCAGTGTCCTCCCGGGGGACGGGGCTGGCTACACCTTC
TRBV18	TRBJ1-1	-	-	CASSGAAYTEAFF	TGTGCCAGCTCAGGGGCCGCGTACACTGAAGCTTTCTTT
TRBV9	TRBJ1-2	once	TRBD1	CASGLGQGAVGYTF	TGTGCCAGCGGGCTAGGACAGGGGGCGGTTGGCTACACCTTC
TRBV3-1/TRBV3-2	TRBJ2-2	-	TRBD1	CASSHGTGLTGELFF	TGTGCCAGCAGCCACGGGACAGGGCTGACCGGGGAGCTGTTTTTT
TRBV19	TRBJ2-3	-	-	CASSINRVGTADTQYF	TGTGCCAGTAGTATTAACAGGGTAGGAACCGCAGATACGCAGTATTTT
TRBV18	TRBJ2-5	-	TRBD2	CASSPTSGVIGTQYF	TGTGCCAGCTCCCCGACTAGCGGGGTCATTGGGACCCAGTACTTC
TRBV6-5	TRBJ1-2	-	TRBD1	CASRVDRALHYGYTF	TGTGCCAGCAGGGTAGACAGGGCCCTTCACTATGGCTACACCTTC
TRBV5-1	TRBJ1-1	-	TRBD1	CASSSAGTGYLMNTEAFF	TGCGCCAGCAGCTCTGCCGGGACAGGGTACCTTATGAACACTGAAGCTTTCTTT
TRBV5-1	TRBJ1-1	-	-	CASSVRSNTEAFF	TGCGCCAGCAGCGTCCGGTCGAACACTGAAGCTTTCTTT
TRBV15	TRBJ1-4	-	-	CATSVQGKSEEKLFF	TGTGCCACCAGCGTACAGGGAAAGTCAGAAGAAAAACTGTTTTTT
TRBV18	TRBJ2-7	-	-	CASSSGSYEQYF	TGTGCCAGCTCATCGGGGAGCTACGAGCAGTACTTC
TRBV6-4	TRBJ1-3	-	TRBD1	CARLLDRAGNTIYF	TGTGCCAGACTACTGGACAGGGCTGGAAACACCATATATTTT
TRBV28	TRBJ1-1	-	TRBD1	CASSLGQGLSEAFF	TGTGCCAGCAGTTTGGGACAGGGGTTGTCTGAAGCTTTCTTT
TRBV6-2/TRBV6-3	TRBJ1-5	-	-	CASSYSWGRSNQPQHF	TGTGCCAGCAGTTACTCATGGGGGCGCAGCAATCAGCCCCAGCATTTT
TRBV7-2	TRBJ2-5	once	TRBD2	CASSLGLAGAATQYF	TGTGCCAGCAGCTTAGGACTAGCGGGGGCCGCGACCCAGTACTTC
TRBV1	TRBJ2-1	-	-	CTSSPERGSNEQFF	TGCACCAGCAGCCCTGAGCGGGGGAGCAATGAGCAGTTCTTC
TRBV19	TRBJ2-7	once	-	CASSAPPRYEQYF	TGTGCCAGTAGTGCACCACCGAGATACGAGCAGTACTTC
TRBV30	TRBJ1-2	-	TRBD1	CAATGRIGYTF	TGTGCCGCGACAGGGAGGATTGGCTACACCTTC
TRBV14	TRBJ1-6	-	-	CASSQAGGISPLHF	TGTGCCAGCAGCCAAGCCGGGGGGATTTCACCCCTCCACTTT
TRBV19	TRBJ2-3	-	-	CASSIRAGRSLSTDTQYF	TGTGCCAGTAGTATAAGGGCAGGGAGGTCCCTAAGCACAGATACGCAGTATTTT